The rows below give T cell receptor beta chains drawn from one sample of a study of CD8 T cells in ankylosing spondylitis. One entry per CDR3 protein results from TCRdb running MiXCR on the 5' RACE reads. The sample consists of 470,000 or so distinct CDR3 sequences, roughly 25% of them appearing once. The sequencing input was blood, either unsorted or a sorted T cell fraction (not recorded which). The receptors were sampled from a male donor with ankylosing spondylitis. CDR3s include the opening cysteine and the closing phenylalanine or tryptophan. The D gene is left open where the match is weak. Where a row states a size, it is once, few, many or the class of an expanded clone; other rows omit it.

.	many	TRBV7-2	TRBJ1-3	CASSLDPTAAYTIYF	TGTGCCAGCAGCTTAGACCCGACCGCCGCCTACACCATATATTTT
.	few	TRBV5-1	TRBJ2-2	CASSLDRIFTGELFF	TGCGCCAGCAGTCTAGACAGGATCTTCACCGGGGAGCTGTTTTTT
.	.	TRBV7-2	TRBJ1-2	CASSLAVLDVTGGYTF	TGTGCCAGCAGCTTAGCCGTGTTGGACGTTACTGGGGGCTACACCTTC
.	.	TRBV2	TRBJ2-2	CASSEIQNTGELFF	TGTGCCAGCAGTGAGATCCAGAACACCGGGGAGCTGTTTTTT
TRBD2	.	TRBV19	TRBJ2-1	CASSQTSGSPDEQFF	TGTGCCAGTAGCCAGACTAGCGGGAGTCCGGATGAGCAGTTCTTC
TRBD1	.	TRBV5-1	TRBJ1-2	CASSRDSANYGYTF	TGCGCCAGCAGCCGGGACAGCGCTAACTATGGCTACACCTTC
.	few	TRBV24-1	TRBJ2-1	CATSDLPPGRYNEQFF	TGTGCCACCAGTGATCTACCCCCGGGACGGTACAATGAGCAGTTCTTC
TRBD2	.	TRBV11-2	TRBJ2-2	CASSWTSGSSTGELFF	TGTGCCAGCAGCTGGACTAGCGGGAGTAGTACCGGGGAGCTGTTTTTT
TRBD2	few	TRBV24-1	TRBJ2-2	CATSKNAGESGELFF	TGTGCCACCAGTAAGAATGCGGGAGAGTCCGGGGAGCTGTTTTTT
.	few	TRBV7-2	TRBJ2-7	CASSLMWSSYEQYF	TGTGCCAGCAGCCTGATGTGGAGTTCCTACGAGCAGTACTTC
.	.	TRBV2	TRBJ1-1	CASRTGASSEAFF	TGTGCCAGCAGGACAGGAGCGTCTTCTGAAGCTTTCTTT
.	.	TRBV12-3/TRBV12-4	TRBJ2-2	CASRSKAGDTGELFF	TGTGCCAGCAGATCCAAAGCAGGGGACACCGGGGAGCTGTTTTTT
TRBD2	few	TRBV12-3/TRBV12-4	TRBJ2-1	CASSARTSGRAWQFF	TGTGCCAGCAGTGCCCGGACTAGCGGGAGGGCCTGGCAGTTCTTC
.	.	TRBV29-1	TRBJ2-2	CSATNTGELFF	TGCAGCGCTACTAACACCGGGGAGCTGTTTTTT
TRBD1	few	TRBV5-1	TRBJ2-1	CASKGQGAHNEQFF	TGCGCCAGCAAGGGACAGGGGGCCCACAATGAGCAGTTCTTC
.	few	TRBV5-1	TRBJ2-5	CASSNQGQETQYF	TGCGCCAGCAGCAATCAGGGCCAAGAGACCCAGTACTTC
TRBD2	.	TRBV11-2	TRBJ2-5	CASSLVETSGRETQYF	TGTGCCAGCAGCTTAGTTGAGACTAGCGGGAGAGAGACCCAGTACTTC
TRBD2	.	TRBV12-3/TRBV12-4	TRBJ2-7	CASSFRTSLIGEQYF	TGTGCCAGCAGTTTCCGGACTAGCCTTATCGGTGAGCAGTACTTC
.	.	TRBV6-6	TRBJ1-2	CASIRGGGRGYTF	TGTGCCAGCATTCGTGGAGGAGGTCGGGGCTACACCTTC
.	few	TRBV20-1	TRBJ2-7	CSANWQTKKGEQYF	TGCAGTGCCAATTGGCAGACTAAAAAGGGGGAGCAGTACTTC
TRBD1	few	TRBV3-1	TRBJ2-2	CASSQVTGGVGELFF	TGTGCCAGCAGCCAAGTCACAGGGGGCGTCGGGGAGCTGTTTTTT
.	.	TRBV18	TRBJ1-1	CASSPPGGGRTEAFF	TGTGCCAGCTCACCACCAGGGGGAGGGAGGACTGAAGCTTTCTTT
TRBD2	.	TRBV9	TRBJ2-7	CASSVALTSGSYEQYF	TGTGCCAGCAGCGTAGCGTTGACTAGCGGGAGCTACGAGCAGTACTTC
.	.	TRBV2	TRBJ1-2	CASSEAALDGYTF	TGTGCCAGCAGTGAGGCGGCGTTGGATGGCTACACCTTC
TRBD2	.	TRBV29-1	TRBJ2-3	CSATTAGGGTDTQYF	TGCAGCGCTACCACCGCCGGGGGAGGGACAGATACGCAGTATTTT
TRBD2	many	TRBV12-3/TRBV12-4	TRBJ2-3	CASSRTSGTTDTQYF	TGTGCCAGCAGTCGGACTAGCGGGACCACAGATACGCAGTATTTT
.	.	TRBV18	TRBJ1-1	CASSPGQRAFF	TGTGCCAGCTCACCAGGTCAGAGAGCTTTCTTT
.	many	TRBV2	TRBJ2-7	CASSVLQTYEQYF	TGTGCCAGCAGTGTACTACAAACCTACGAGCAGTACTTC
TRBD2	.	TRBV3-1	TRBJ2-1	CASSQEFSGRWYEQFF	TGTGCCAGCAGCCAAGAGTTTAGCGGGAGGTGGTATGAGCAGTTCTTC
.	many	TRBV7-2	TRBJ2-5	CASTQGLVQETQYF	TGTGCCAGCACCCAGGGACTCGTCCAAGAGACCCAGTACTTC
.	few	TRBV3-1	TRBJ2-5	CASSRTEGRGQETQYF	TGTGCCAGCAGCCGCACAGAGGGGCGGGGACAAGAGACCCAGTACTTC
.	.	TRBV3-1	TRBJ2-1	CASSDLSAYSYNEQFF	TGTGCCAGCAGCGACCTCAGCGCTTACTCCTACAATGAGCAGTTCTTC
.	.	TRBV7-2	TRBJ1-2	CASSSSHYGYTF	TGTGCCAGCAGCTCTAGTCATTATGGCTACACCTTC
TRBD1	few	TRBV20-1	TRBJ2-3	CSASSGTGNLGTDTQYF	TGCAGTGCTAGCTCCGGGACAGGGAACCTTGGCACAGATACGCAGTATTTT
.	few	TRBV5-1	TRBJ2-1	CASSLGRGSSNEQFF	TGCGCCAGCAGCTTGGGCAGGGGATCGAGCAATGAGCAGTTCTTC
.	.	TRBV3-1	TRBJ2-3	CASSQEGLGVDTQYF	TGTGCCAGCAGCCAAGAAGGACTGGGAGTGGATACGCAGTATTTT
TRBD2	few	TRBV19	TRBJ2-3	CASSGLAGGPADTQYF	TGTGCCAGTAGTGGACTAGCGGGAGGGCCCGCAGATACGCAGTATTTT
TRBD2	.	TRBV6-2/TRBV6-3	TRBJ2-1	CASSYGFGAGGLPYNEQFF	TGTGCCAGCAGTTACGGGTTTGGAGCGGGAGGTCTCCCCTACAATGAGCAGTTCTTC
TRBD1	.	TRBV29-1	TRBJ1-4	CSVLPGQGYEKLFF	TGCAGCGTTCTACCGGGACAGGGGTATGAAAAACTGTTTTTT
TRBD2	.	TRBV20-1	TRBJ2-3	CSAPPRLAGDLDTQYF	TGCAGTGCTCCTCCCCGACTAGCGGGAGATTTGGATACGCAGTATTTT
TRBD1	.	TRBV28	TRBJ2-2	CASIPGTGENTGELFF	TGTGCCAGCATCCCTGGGACAGGAGAGAACACCGGGGAGCTGTTTTTT
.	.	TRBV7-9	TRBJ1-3	CASSPPGANTIYF	TGTGCCAGCAGCCCTCCAGGGGCGAACACCATATATTTT
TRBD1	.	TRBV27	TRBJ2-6	CASSFLQGAGGANVLTF	TGTGCCAGCAGTTTCCTGCAGGGGGCTGGCGGGGCCAACGTCCTGACTTTC
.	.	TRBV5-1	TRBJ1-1	CASSSLREGGTEAFF	TGCGCCAGCAGCTCCCTTCGGGAAGGGGGCACTGAAGCTTTCTTT
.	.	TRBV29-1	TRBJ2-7	CSARTQSYEQYF	TGCAGCGCTAGGACACAATCCTACGAGCAGTACTTC
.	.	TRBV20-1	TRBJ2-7	CSATRDGYEQYF	TGCAGTGCTACCCGGGACGGCTACGAGCAGTACTTC